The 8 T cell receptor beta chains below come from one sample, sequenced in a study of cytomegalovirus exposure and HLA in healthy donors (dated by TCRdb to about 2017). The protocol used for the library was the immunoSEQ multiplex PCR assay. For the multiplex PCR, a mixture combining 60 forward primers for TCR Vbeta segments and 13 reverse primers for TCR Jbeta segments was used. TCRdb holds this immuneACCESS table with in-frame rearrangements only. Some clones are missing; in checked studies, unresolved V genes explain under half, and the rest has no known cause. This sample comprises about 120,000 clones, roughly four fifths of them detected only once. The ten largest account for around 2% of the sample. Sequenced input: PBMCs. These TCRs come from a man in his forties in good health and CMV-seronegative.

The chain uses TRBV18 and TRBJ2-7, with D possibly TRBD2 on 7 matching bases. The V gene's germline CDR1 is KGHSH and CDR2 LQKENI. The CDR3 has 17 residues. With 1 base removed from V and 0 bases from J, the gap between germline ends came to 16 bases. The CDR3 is CASSPLAGAPSSYEQYF. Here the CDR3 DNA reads TGTGCCAGCTCACCACTTGCGGGGGCCCCCTCCTCCTACGAGCAGTACTTC.

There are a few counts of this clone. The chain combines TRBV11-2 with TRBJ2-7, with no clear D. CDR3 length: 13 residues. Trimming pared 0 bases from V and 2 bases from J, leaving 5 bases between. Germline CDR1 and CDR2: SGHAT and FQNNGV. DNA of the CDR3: TGTGCCAGCAGCTTAGATCTCGCCTACGAGCAGTACTTC. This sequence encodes CASSLDLAYEQYF.

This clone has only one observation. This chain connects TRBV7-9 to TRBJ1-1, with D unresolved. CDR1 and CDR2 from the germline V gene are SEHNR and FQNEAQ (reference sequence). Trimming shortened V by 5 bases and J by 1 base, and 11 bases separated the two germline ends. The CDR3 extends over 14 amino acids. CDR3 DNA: TGTGCCAGCAGCACATCCACAGAGAACACTGAAGCTTTCTTT. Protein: CASSTSTENTEAFF.

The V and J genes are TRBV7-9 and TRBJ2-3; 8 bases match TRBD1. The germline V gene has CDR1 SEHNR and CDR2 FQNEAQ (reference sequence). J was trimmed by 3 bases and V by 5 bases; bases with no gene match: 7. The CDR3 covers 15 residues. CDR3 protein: CASSLRQGLTDTQYF. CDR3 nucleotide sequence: TGTGCCAGCAGCCTGCGACAGGGGTTGACAGATACGCAGTATTTT. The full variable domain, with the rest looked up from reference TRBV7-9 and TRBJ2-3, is DTGVSQNPRHKITKRGQNVTFRCDPISEHNRLYWYRQTLGQGPEFLTYFQNEAQLEKSRLLSDRFSAERPKGSFSTLEIQRTEQGDSAMYLCASSLRQGLTDTQYFGPGTRLTVL.

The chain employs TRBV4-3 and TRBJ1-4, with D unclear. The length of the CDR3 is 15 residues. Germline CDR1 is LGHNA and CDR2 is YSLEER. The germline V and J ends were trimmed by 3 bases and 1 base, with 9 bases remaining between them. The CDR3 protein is CASSHSTGTNEKLFF. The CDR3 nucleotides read TGCGCCAGCAGCCATTCAACTGGAACTAATGAAAAACTGTTTTTT.

The CDR3 region has the DNA TGTGCCTGGAAAAGGGGGTGGGGGACCGAGACCCAGTACTTC. Protein: CAWKRGWGTETQYF. The chain joins TRBV30 to TRBJ2-5; possible D gene TRBD1, 6 bases. The CDR3 has 14 amino acids. Per the germline V gene, CDR1 is GTSNPN and CDR2 is SVGIG (reference sequence). V lost 4 bases to trimming and J lost 5 bases, with 17 bases between them. Full variable domain (remainder filled in from reference TRBV30 and TRBJ2-5): SQTIHQWPATLVQPVGSPLSLECTVEGTSNPNLYWYRQAAGRGLQLLFYSVGIGQISSEVPQNLSASRPQDRQFILSSKKLLLSDSGFYLCAWKRGWGTETQYFGPGTRLLVL.

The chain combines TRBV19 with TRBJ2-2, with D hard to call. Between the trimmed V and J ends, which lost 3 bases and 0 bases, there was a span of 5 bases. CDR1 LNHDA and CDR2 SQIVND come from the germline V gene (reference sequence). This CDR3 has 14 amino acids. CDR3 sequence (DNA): TGTGCCAGTAGTATTTCAGCGAACACCGGGGAGCTGTTTTTT. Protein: CASSISANTGELFF.

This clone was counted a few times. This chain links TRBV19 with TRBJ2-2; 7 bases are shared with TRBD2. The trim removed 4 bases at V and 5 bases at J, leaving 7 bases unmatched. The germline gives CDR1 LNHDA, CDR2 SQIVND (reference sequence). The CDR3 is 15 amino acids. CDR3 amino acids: CASSTGTTVTGELFF. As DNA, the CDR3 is TGTGCCAGTAGTACCGGGACTACTGTGACCGGGGAGCTGTTTTTT.